This T cell receptor beta chain was identified in a study of T cells in Graves' hyperthyroidism and ophthalmopathy. It was RNA transcripts that yielded the amplified TCR beta CDR3 regions. When the TCR CDR3 underwent first-round RT-PCR, the HTBI primer set was used. MiXCR, run by TCRdb on the multiplex PCR reads, gives a single entry per CDR3 protein. The repertoire holds 500,000 to 550,000 distinct CDR3 sequences, with nearly 20% as singletons. Points on this clonotype: Its specificity is not known.

Study results and caveats: Among thyroid clonotypes expanded above 0.001, most also appeared in blood.

Per the germline V gene, CDR1 is MGHRA and CDR2 is YSYEKL. The CDR3 runs to 15 residues. The germline V and J ends were trimmed by 3 bases and 2 bases, with 11 bases remaining between them. Inclusion characteristics of ophthalmopathy patients comprised a Clinical Activity Score of at least 3, a NOSPECS grade of at least 4, and duration under 3 months. The specimen sequenced was blood. This chain joins TRBV4-1 and TRBJ2-1; D gene uncertain. The TCR comes from a man in his forties with Graves' ophthalmopathy. The CDR3 DNA follows: TGCGCCAGCAGCCACTCTATCTCCCCCTACAATGAGCAGTTCTTC. Translating it yields CASSHSISPYNEQFF.